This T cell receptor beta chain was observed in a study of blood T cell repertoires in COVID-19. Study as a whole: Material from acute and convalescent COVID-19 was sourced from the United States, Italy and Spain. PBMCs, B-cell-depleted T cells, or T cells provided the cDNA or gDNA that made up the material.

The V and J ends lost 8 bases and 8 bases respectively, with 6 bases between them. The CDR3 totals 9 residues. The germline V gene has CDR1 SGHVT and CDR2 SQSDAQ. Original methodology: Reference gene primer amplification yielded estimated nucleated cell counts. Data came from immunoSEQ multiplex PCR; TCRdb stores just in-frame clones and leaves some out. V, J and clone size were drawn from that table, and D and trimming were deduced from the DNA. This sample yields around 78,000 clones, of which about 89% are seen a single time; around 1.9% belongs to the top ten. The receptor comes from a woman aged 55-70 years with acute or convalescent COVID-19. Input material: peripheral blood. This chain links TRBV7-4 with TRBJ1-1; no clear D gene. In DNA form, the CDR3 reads TGTGCCAGCTCCTTAGAAGCTTTCTTT. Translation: CASSLEAFF.